This paragraph covers one T cell receptor (beta chain) sequence. Methods used by the authors: Using reference gene primer amplification, nucleated cell counts were estimated. TCRdb's table, derived via immunoSEQ multiplex PCR, lists solely in-frame clones and lacks some. That table supplies the V and J calls and clone size; D and trimming were determined from the DNA. The sample has some 51,000 clones; more than 80% are singletons. This specimen belongs to a study of blood T cell repertoires in COVID-19. Looking at the study overall: Samples taken during acute and convalescent COVID-19 were collected in the United States, Italy and Spain.

V lost 5 bases to trimming and J lost 5 bases, with 24 bases between them. The CDR3 extends over 17 amino acids. Germline V CDR1 and CDR2: SEHNR, FQNEAQ (reference sequence). This chain links TRBV7-9 with TRBJ1-1, with D possibly matching TRBD1 (6 bases). The TCR sequence derives from a human donor with active COVID-19. The donor label of this sample is uncertain. The specimen sequenced was peripheral blood. This chain's CDR3 is CASSLALGTPRGTEAFF. In DNA form, the CDR3 reads TGTGCCAGCAGCCTCGCCCTCGGGACACCCCGTGGAACTGAAGCTTTCTTT.